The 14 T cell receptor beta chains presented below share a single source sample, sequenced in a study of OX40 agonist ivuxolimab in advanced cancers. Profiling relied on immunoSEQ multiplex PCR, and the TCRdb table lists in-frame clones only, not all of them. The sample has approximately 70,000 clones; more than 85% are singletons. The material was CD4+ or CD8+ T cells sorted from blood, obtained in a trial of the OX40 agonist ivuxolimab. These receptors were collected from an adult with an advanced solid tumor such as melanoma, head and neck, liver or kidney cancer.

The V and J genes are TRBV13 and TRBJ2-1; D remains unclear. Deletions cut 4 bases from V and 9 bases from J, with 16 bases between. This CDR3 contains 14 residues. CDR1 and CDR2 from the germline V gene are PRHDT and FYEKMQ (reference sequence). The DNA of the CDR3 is TGTGCCAGCAGCTCCAGTCCCCCGGTGGGTGAGCAGTTCTTC. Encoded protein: CASSSSPPVGEQFF.

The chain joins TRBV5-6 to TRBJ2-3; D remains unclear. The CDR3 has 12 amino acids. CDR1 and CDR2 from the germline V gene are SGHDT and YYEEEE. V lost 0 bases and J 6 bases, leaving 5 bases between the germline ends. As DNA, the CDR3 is TGTGCCAGCAGCTTGGGGGTGGATACGCAGTATTTT. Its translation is CASSLGVDTQYF. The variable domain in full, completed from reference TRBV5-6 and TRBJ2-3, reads DAGVTQSPTHLIKTRGQQVTLRCSPKSGHDTVSWYQQALGQGPQFIFQYYEEEERQRGNFPDRFSGHQFPNYSSELNVNALLLGDSALYLCASSLGVDTQYFGPGTRLTVL.

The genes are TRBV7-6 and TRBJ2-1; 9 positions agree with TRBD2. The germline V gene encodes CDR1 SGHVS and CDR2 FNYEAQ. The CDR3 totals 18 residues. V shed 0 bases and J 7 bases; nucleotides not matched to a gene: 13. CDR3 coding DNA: TGTGCCAGCAGCTTAGCTCCCAGCGGGAGGTATAATGAAAATGAGCAGTTCTTC. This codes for CASSLAPSGRYNENEQFF. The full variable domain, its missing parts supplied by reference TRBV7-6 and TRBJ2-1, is GAGVSQSPRYKVTKRGQDVALRCDPISGHVSLYWYRQALGQGPEFLTYFNYEAQQDKSGLPNDRFSAERPEGSISTLTIQRTEQRDSAMYRCASSLAPSGRYNENEQFFGPGTRLTVL.

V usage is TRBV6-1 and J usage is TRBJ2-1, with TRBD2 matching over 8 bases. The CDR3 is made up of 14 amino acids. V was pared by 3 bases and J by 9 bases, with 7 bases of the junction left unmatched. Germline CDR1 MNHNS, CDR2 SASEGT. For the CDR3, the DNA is TGTGCCAGCAGTGATAGCGGGATCTCATCTGAGCAGTTCTTC. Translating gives CASSDSGISSEQFF.

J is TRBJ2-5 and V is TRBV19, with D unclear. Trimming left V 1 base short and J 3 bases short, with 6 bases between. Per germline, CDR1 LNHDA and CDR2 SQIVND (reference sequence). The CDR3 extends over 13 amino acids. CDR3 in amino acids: CASSIGGEETQYF. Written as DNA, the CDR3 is TGTGCCAGTAGTATAGGAGGAGAAGAGACCCAGTACTTC.

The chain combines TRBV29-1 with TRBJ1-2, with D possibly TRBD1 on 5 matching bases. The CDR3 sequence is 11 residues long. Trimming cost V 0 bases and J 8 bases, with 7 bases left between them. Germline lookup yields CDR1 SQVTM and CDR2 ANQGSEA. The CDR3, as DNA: TGCAGCGTTGAAGATGGGGGAGGCTACACCTTC. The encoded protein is CSVEDGGGYTF.

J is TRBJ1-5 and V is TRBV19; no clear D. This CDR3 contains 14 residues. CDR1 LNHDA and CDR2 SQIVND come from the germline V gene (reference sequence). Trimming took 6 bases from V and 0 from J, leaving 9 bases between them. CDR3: CASRSGYSNQPQHF. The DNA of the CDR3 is TGTGCCAGTAGGTCGGGGTATAGCAATCAGCCCCAGCATTTT.

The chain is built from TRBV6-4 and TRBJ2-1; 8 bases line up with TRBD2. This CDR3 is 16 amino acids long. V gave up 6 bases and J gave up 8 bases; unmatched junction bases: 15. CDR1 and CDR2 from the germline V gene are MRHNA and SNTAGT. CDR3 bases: TGTGCCAGCAGCGAGACACGGCTAGCGGGTACGGATGAGCAGTTCTTC. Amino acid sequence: CASSETRLAGTDEQFF.

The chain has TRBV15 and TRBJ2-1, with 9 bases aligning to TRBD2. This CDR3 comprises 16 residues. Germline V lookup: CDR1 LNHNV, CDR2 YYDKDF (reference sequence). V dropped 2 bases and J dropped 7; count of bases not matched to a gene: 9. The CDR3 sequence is CATSRSGSGRQNEQFF. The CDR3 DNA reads TGTGCCACCAGCAGATCTGGTAGCGGGAGACAAAATGAGCAGTTCTTC.

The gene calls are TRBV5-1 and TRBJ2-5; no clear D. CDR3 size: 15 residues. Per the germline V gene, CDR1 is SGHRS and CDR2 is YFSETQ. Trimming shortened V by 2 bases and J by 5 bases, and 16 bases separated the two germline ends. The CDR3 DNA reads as TGCGCCAGCAGCTTATCTGCCCCGCCAGCCGAGACCCAGTACTTC. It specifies CASSLSAPPAETQYF.

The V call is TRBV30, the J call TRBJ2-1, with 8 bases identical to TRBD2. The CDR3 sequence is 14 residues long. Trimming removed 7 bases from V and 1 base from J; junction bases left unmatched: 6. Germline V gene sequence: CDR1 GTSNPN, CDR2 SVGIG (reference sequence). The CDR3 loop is CAYFSGVSYNEQFF. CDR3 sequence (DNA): TGTGCCTATTTTAGCGGGGTATCCTACAATGAGCAGTTCTTC.

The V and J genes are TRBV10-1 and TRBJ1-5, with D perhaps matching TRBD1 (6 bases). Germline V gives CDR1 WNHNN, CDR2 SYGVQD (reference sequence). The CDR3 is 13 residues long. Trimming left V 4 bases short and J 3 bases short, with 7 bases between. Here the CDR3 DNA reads TGCGCCAGCAGTGGACAGGTCAATCAGCCCCAGCATTTT. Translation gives CASSGQVNQPQHF.

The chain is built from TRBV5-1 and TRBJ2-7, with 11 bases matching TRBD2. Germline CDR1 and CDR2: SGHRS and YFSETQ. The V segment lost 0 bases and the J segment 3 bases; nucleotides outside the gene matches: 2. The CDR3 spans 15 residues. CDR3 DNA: TGCGCCAGCAGCTTGGGTACTAGCGGGAGCTACGAGCAGTACTTC. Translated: CASSLGTSGSYEQYF.

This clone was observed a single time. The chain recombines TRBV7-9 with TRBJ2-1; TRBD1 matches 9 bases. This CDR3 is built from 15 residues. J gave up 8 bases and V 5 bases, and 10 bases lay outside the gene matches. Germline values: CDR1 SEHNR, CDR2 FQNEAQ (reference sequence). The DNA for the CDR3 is TGTGCCAGCAGCGCCGGGACAGGGATATCGGATGAGCAGTTCTTC. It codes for CASSAGTGISDEQFF.